The clone carrying this T cell receptor beta chain appeared a single time. Its antigen remains unidentified. Profiled with immunoSEQ multiplex PCR; TCRdb holds only in-frame clones, not every one. This table has 2 million to 2.5 million clones, around 95% appearing once. The sample comes from a study of shared clonotypes between healthy human individuals. Across the whole study: Each donor's CD4 naive and CD4 memory cells filled three plates apiece, CD8 naive two, and CD8 memory one. Study-level results: Four donors shared approximately 5% of their naive CD4 clonotypes. Non-shared clonotypes had lower generation probabilities than those shared by all four donors.

The V gene end was trimmed by 2 bases and the J gene end by 1 base; junction bases not matched to a gene: 15. The V gene's germline CDR1 is LGHNT and CDR2 FRNRAP. This CDR3 is built from 19 residues. CD4+ cells yielded CD45RA+ naive and CD45RA-negative memory subsets. The source is a man aged 18 to 30 in good health. The chain has TRBV12-5 and TRBJ1-1; TRBD1 matches at 8 bases. Sequencing was performed on naive CD4+ T cells sorted from blood. Subset: CD45RA+ positively selected. Here the CDR3 DNA reads TGTGCTAGTGGTTTGCGGACAGGGAGGTCAGCGAGGAGGAACACTGAAGCTTTCTTT. Translating gives CASGLRTGRSARRNTEAFF. The whole variable domain, remainder taken from reference TRBV12-5 and TRBJ1-1, is DARVTQTPRHKVTEMGQEVTMRCQPILGHNTVFWYRQTMMQGLELLAYFRNRAPLDDSGMPKDRFSAEMPDATLATLKIQPSEPRDSAVYFCASGLRTGRSARRNTEAFFGQGTRLTVV.